The source of this T cell receptor (beta chain) is a study of read filtering for tumor transcriptome and immune sequencing. Study-wide findings and caveats: RNA-seq captured clonotypes less deeply and reliably than IR-seq.

From roughly 400 ng of RNA, a library with molecular barcoded alpha/delta and beta/gamma adaptors was made. MiXCR, run by TCRdb on the reads, gives a single entry per CDR3 protein. The data contain about 46,000 distinct CDR3 sequences, around 20% of them singletons. This clonotype has ten or more counts. As yet, its antigen is unknown. The CDR3 runs 12 residues. Trimming left V 4 bases short and J 4 bases short, with 9 bases between. Germline assignment: CDR1 SGHRS and CDR2 YFSETQ. The receptor's source is a donor aged 40 or over with multiple myeloma. This rearrangement joins TRBV5-1 to TRBJ2-7, with a tentative D call TRBD2 (6 bases). The material sequenced was a population of CD138-negative cells sorted from bone marrow. CDR3 nucleotide sequence: TGCGCCAGCAGCGCGGAGGGTTACGAGCAGTACTTC. Amino acid sequence: CASSAEGYEQYF.